One and the same sample provided the 5 T cell receptor beta chains below, sequenced in a study of shared clonotypes between healthy human individuals. Here immunoSEQ multiplex PCR was the method, and the copy in TCRdb shows in-frame clones only, minus some. The profile covers about 690,000 clones, with about 92% appearing a single time and 30% to 40% taken by the ten largest. The sequenced sample was memory CD8+ T cells from PBMCs. Subset noted: CD45RO+ cells pooled with CCR7-negative TemRA cells. The receptors come from a man between 18 and 29 years old in good health. Some clones in this sample may be carry-over from other donors' samples.

This chain links TRBV6-5 with TRBJ2-6; D may be TRBD1 (6 bases). CDR1 MNHEY and CDR2 SVGAGI come from the germline V gene. CDR3 length: 15 amino acids. Trimming shortened V by 5 bases and J by 4 bases, and 12 bases separated the two germline ends. The CDR3 loop is CASSPRGTGANVLTF. The CDR3 DNA reads TGTGCCAGCAGTCCCAGGGGTACCGGGGCCAACGTCCTGACTTTC.

The genes are TRBV18 and TRBJ1-5; D possibly corresponds to TRBD1 (5 bases). Germline V gene lookup returns CDR1 KGHSH and CDR2 LQKENI. The CDR3 contains 16 residues. Trimming removed 1 base at V and 1 base at J, with 11 bases between. CDR3 loop: CASSPLGGGSNQPQHF. CDR3 nucleotide sequence: TGTGCCAGCTCACCACTCGGGGGGGGAAGCAATCAGCCCCAGCATTTT.

The genes are TRBV28 and TRBJ1-2; maybe TRBD1 (6 bases). This CDR3 spans 15 amino acids. Germline values: CDR1 MDHEN, CDR2 SYDVKM. Trimming shortened V by 10 bases and J by 0 bases, and 18 bases separated the two germline ends. The CDR3 here is CANSPRRGANYGYTF. CDR3 nucleotides: TGTGCCAATTCGCCGCGAAGGGGGGCTAACTATGGCTACACCTTC.

The rearrangement joins TRBV28 to TRBJ2-5; a weak D match, TRBD1 (5 bases). The ends were cut back, 2 bases at V and 5 bases at J, with 12 bases in the middle. Germline V lookup: CDR1 MDHEN, CDR2 SYDVKM. The length of the CDR3 is 14 residues. The CDR3 nucleotides are TGTGCCAGCAGTTTAGTAGACAGAGAGGAGACCCAGTACTTC. Translating gives CASSLVDREETQYF.

The CDR3 DNA reads TGTGCCAGCAGTTTTTCGGCAAAGTGGTGCACCTTC. Translation: CASSFSAKWCTF. The chain is built from TRBV28 and TRBJ1-2; no reliable D call. The ends were cut back, 3 bases at V and 13 bases at J, with 15 bases in the middle. From germline, CDR1 is MDHEN and CDR2 SYDVKM. This CDR3 contains 12 residues.